Listed here are 24 T cell receptor beta chains from one sample, sequenced in a study of cytomegalovirus exposure and HLA in healthy donors. The primer mix had 60 Vbeta and 13 Jbeta primers. Only in-frame clones appear in the TCRdb table, and some are missing; sequencing was by immunoSEQ multiplex PCR. The profile shows approximately 120,000 clones, around 80% of them singletons. Sequenced sample: PBMCs. The receptors derive from a woman between 25 and 40 years old in good health and CMV-seronegative.

In its sample, this clone was seen a few times. The genes are TRBV7-6 and TRBJ1-5; D possibly corresponds to TRBD1 (5 bases). The CDR3 contains 16 residues. Germline CDR1 and CDR2: SGHVS and FNYEAQ. V was cut by 5 bases and J by 3 bases, with 17 bases left in between. In DNA form, the CDR3 reads TGTGCCAGCAGCCCAAGGGGCAGGGCTGACAATCAGCCCCAGCATTTT. Residues: CASSPRGRADNQPQHF.

This rearrangement joins TRBV4-1 to TRBJ1-1, with a weak D call TRBD1 (6 bases). V was cut by 1 base and J by 6 bases, with 18 bases left in between. The CDR3 has 16 residues. CDR1 MGHRA and CDR2 YSYEKL come from the germline V gene. CDR3 in DNA: TGCGCCAGCAGCCAAGTGGGGCAGGGGTCAATCGCTGAAGCTTTCTTT. This gives the protein CASSQVGQGSIAEAFF.

This chain joins TRBV13 and TRBJ2-1, with 11 bases matching TRBD2. The CDR3 is 19 residues long. Germline V CDR1 and CDR2: PRHDT, FYEKMQ (reference sequence). V shed 5 bases and J 0 bases; nucleotides not matched to a gene: 12. CDR3 region: CASSHTGTSGPISYNEQFF. In DNA, the CDR3 is TGTGCCAGCAGCCATACCGGGACTAGCGGACCGATCTCCTACAATGAGCAGTTCTTC.

The chain carries TRBV7-2 and TRBJ2-5; possible D gene TRBD2, 7 bases. Trimming took off 1 base at V and 5 bases at J, with 11 bases between the two ends. CDR1 and CDR2 (germline): SGHTA, FQGNSA. The CDR3 runs to 14 residues. This chain's CDR3 is CASSLGGGGETQYF. The CDR3 DNA is TGTGCCAGCAGCTTAGGGGGAGGGGGGGAGACCCAGTACTTC.

The genes are TRBV18 and TRBJ2-7, with TRBD1 matching 8 bases. The V segment lost 3 bases and the J segment 3 bases; nucleotides outside the gene matches: 4. The CDR3 contains 14 residues. Germline V lookup: CDR1 KGHSH, CDR2 LQKENI. The CDR3 spells CASSPGTGDYEQYF. CDR3 DNA: TGTGCCAGCTCACCGGGGACAGGTGACTACGAGCAGTACTTC.

This clone turned up a few times. V usage is TRBV5-4 and J usage is TRBJ2-2; D remains unclear. Looked up from germline, CDR1 is SGHNT and CDR2 is YYREEE (reference sequence). With 4 bases removed from V and 6 bases from J, the gap between germline ends came to 10 bases. The CDR3 runs 13 residues. The CDR3 reads CASSPSVAGELFF. CDR3 sequence (DNA): TGTGCCAGCAGCCCCTCGGTCGCCGGGGAGCTGTTTTTT.

This chain joins TRBV5-1 and TRBJ2-3; TRBD1 agrees at 8 bases. The ends lost 5 bases at V and 2 bases at J; junction bases unmatched: 7. Germline CDR1 is SGHRS and CDR2 is YFSETQ. CDR3 length: 15 residues. CDR3 bases: TGCGCCAGCAGTCCGGGACAGGAGACCACAGATACGCAGTATTTT. Translating gives CASSPGQETTDTQYF.

This clone has a handful of counts. The genes are TRBV18 and TRBJ2-5; 9 bases map to TRBD2. With 1 base clipped from V and 5 bases from J, the junction kept 5 bases outside the gene matches. The CDR3 contains 15 residues. Germline V gene sequence: CDR1 KGHSH, CDR2 LQKENI. The CDR3 loop reads CASSPRSGSSETQYF. The CDR3, as DNA: TGTGCCAGCTCACCACGTAGCGGGAGTTCGGAGACCCAGTACTTC.

The J gene is TRBJ1-3, the V gene TRBV7-3; 7 nucleotides align to TRBD1. Germline V gives CDR1 SGHTA, CDR2 FQGTGA. This CDR3 has 16 residues. The V gene end was trimmed by 4 bases and the J gene end by 0 bases; junction bases not matched to a gene: 6. The CDR3 DNA sequence: TGTGCCAGCAGCTCGGGACAGTCCGGCTCTGGAAACACCATATATTTT. This translates into CASSSGQSGSGNTIYF.

The chain couples TRBV5-5 to TRBJ2-3; maybe TRBD1 (7 bases). The germline V gene has CDR1 SGHKS and CDR2 YYEKEE (reference sequence). This CDR3 region has 16 residues. V dropped 6 bases and J dropped 2 bases, with 19 bases sitting between them. The CDR3 region is CASNVGGAGFTDTQYF. The CDR3 DNA reads TGTGCCAGCAACGTAGGGGGCGCGGGATTCACAGATACGCAGTATTTT.

The chain recombines TRBV6-1 with TRBJ1-5; a possible D gene is TRBD1 (6 bases). Looked up from germline, CDR1 is MNHNS and CDR2 is SASEGT. Between the trimmed V and J ends, which lost 5 bases and 6 bases, there was a span of 11 bases. The CDR3 covers 13 residues. This CDR3 is CASSSQGAQPQHF. The CDR3 DNA follows: TGTGCCAGCAGTTCACAGGGTGCTCAGCCCCAGCATTTT.

The chain carries TRBV28 and TRBJ2-7, with 13 bases lining up with TRBD2. The V segment lost 5 bases and the J segment 3 bases; nucleotides outside the gene matches: 4. Per the germline V gene, CDR1 is MDHEN and CDR2 is SYDVKM. CDR3 size: 15 residues. The CDR3 reads CASSPWTSGSYEQYF. CDR3 DNA: TGTGCCAGCAGTCCTTGGACTAGCGGGAGCTACGAGCAGTACTTC.

The chain has TRBV5-6 and TRBJ2-5; the match to TRBD2 covers 10 bases. Germline V lookup: CDR1 SGHDT, CDR2 YYEEEE. The J segment lost 2 bases and the V segment lost 4 bases, leaving 8 bases of the junction unmatched. The CDR3 has 16 residues. In DNA form, the CDR3 reads TGTGCCAGCAGCCACTGGACTAGCGGTCAACAAGAGACCCAGTACTTC. Encoded protein: CASSHWTSGQQETQYF.

This clone has only one observation. CDR3 sequence: CASSLDRGGTEAFF. Written as DNA, the CDR3 is TGTGCCAGCAGTTTAGACAGGGGCGGCACTGAAGCTTTCTTT. V and J are TRBV27 and TRBJ1-1; 8 positions match TRBD1. J gave up 4 bases and V 2 bases, and 3 bases lay outside the gene matches. Germline CDR1 and CDR2: MNHEY and SMNVEV (reference sequence). The CDR3 extends over 14 amino acids.

The chain is built from TRBV6-5 and TRBJ2-7, with TRBD1 identical over 9 bases. This CDR3 has 15 residues. The J segment lost 0 bases and the V segment lost 6 bases, leaving 6 bases of the junction unmatched. Germline loops: CDR1 MNHEY, CDR2 SVGAGI. The CDR3: CASSQGQGTSYEQYF. As DNA, the CDR3 is TGTGCCAGCAGCCAGGGACAGGGAACCTCCTACGAGCAGTACTTC.

The V call is TRBV13, the J call TRBJ2-7; possibly TRBD2 for D (5 bases). Germline V gives CDR1 PRHDT, CDR2 FYEKMQ (reference sequence). The CDR3 has 14 amino acids. Trimming left V 2 bases short and J 6 bases short, with 14 bases between. CDR3 bases: TGTGCCAGCAGCTTATGGGGAGCCGGGGTCGAGCAGTACTTC. Protein sequence: CASSLWGAGVEQYF.

J is TRBJ2-5 and V is TRBV6-1, with D tentatively TRBD2 (5 bases). The CDR3 is 12 amino acids. From germline, CDR1 is MNHNS and CDR2 SASEGT. The ends were cut back, 7 bases at V and 10 bases at J, with 16 bases in the middle. The CDR3 nucleotides are TGTGCCAGCACCCTCGGAGCGGACCGCCAGTACTTC. This gives the protein CASTLGADRQYF.

The rearrangement joins TRBV5-1 to TRBJ2-2; possibly TRBD1 for D (6 bases). Germline V gene lookup returns CDR1 SGHRS and CDR2 YFSETQ. Trimming took 3 bases from V and 1 from J, leaving 13 bases between them. The CDR3 is 16 residues long. Here the CDR3 reads CASSSRQAENTGELFF. Here the CDR3 DNA reads TGCGCCAGCAGCTCCAGACAGGCTGAGAACACCGGGGAGCTGTTTTTT.

This chain uses TRBV6-5 with TRBJ2-1, with unresolved D. CDR3 length: 14 residues. Germline CDR1 MNHEY, CDR2 SVGAGI. V was shortened by 9 bases and J by 8 bases, with 20 bases between the two germline ends. CDR3 DNA: TGTGCCAGTGCTGAGACCCCGACCCGGGATGAGCAGTTCTTC. As protein: CASAETPTRDEQFF.

The genes are TRBV2 and TRBJ1-6; D ambiguous. The V gene lost 4 bases and the J gene lost 9 bases, with 10 bases spanning the gap. This CDR3 spans 13 amino acids. Germline CDR1 SNHLY, CDR2 FYNNEI. The CDR3 reads CASSGEDGSPLHF. The CDR3 nucleotides read TGTGCCAGCAGTGGGGAGGACGGTTCACCCCTCCACTTT.

The chain is built from TRBV12-5 and TRBJ1-5, with TRBD1 matching over 7 bases. CDR1 is LGHNT, CDR2 FRNRAP, per germline. The CDR3 is 13 amino acids. Trimming removed 6 bases from V and 5 bases from J; junction bases left unmatched: 4. The CDR3 protein is CASGPQGHQPQHF. As DNA, the CDR3 is TGTGCTAGTGGCCCACAGGGGCATCAGCCCCAGCATTTT.

The gene calls are TRBV30 and TRBJ1-6; D gene ambiguous. CDR1 and CDR2 (germline): GTSNPN, SVGIG (reference sequence). V was cut by 1 base and J by 8 bases, with 15 bases left in between. The CDR3 runs to 15 residues. The CDR3, as DNA: TGTGCCTGGAGTGCCAGAGAGGGTTGGTATTCACCCCTCCACTTT. Its protein is CAWSAREGWYSPLHF. Complete variable domain (other parts from reference TRBV30 and TRBJ1-6): SQTIHQWPATLVQPVGSPLSLECTVEGTSNPNLYWYRQAAGRGLQLLFYSVGIGQISSEVPQNLSASRPQDRQFILSSKKLLLSDSGFYLCAWSAREGWYSPLHFGNGTRLTVT.

The rearrangement uses TRBV15 and TRBJ1-5; 9 nucleotides line up with TRBD1. Trimming cost V 0 bases and J 9 bases; bases outside gene matches: 9. The CDR3 has 16 amino acids. Germline V lookup: CDR1 LNHNV, CDR2 YYDKDF (reference sequence). The DNA for the CDR3 is TGTGCCACCAGCAGAGATCGGACAGGGGCCCCAGGGCCCCAGCATTTT. Protein sequence: CATSRDRTGAPGPQHF.

The chain recombines TRBV19 with TRBJ2-5; 9 bases are shared with TRBD1. Germline V CDR1 and CDR2: LNHDA, SQIVND (reference sequence). The V gene end was trimmed by 4 bases and the J gene end by 4 bases; junction bases not matched to a gene: 1. The CDR3 runs to 13 residues. The CDR3 loop is CASSRTGVETQYF. For the CDR3, the DNA is TGTGCCAGTAGTAGGACAGGGGTAGAGACCCAGTACTTC.